A single TCR beta chain is shown here with its context. The sample originates from a study of blood T cell repertoires in COVID-19. Study information: Samples came from the United States, Italy and Spain, spanning acute and convalescent COVID-19. Sample material is recorded as cDNA or gDNA derived from T cells, B-cell-depleted T cells, or PBMCs.

Profiled with immunoSEQ multiplex PCR; TCRdb holds only in-frame clones, not every one. The sample contains almost 70,000 clones, roughly nine tenths of which appear only once. Specimen: peripheral blood. The sequence derives from a woman in her forties or fifties with active COVID-19.

Here the CDR3 DNA reads TGTGCCAGCAGGAGCCTTAGTCTTGGTCAAGAGACCCAGTACTTC. This sequence encodes CASRSLSLGQETQYF. The gene calls are TRBV27 and TRBJ2-5, with D uncertain. CDR3 size: 15 residues. Germline loops: CDR1 MNHEY, CDR2 SMNVEV (reference sequence). V dropped 6 bases and J dropped 2 bases, with 16 bases sitting between them.